The T cell receptor (beta chain) under discussion was sequenced for a study of cytomegalovirus exposure and HLA in healthy donors. Study background: Unique TCRs from HLA-typed donors, 75 million to 100 million of them, were held in an early data release. Study conclusions and caveats: The study had only CMV serostatus as immune exposure information. What TCR beta sequences reportedly achieved was accurate prediction of HLA-A and HLA-B alleles in most subjects. A later analysis revealed that TCR association rates differed between HLA loci, peaking at DRB1 and bottoming out at HLA-C.

Trimming took off 2 bases at V and 0 bases at J, with 13 bases between the two ends. Germline values: CDR1 GTSNPN, CDR2 SVGIG (reference sequence). The CDR3 contains 15 residues. On this clone itself: Its antigen is unidentified.

Researchers ran the PCR with 60 Vbeta and 13 Jbeta primers. The protocol was immunoSEQ multiplex PCR, while the TCRdb copy is restricted to in-frame clones and leaves out a portion. The sample gives tens of thousands of clones, 73% of which show up once; about 5.5% is in the top ten. The sequenced sample was PBMCs. This chain connects TRBV30 to TRBJ1-1; D call uncertain. This clonotype was obtained from a man aged 50 to 60 in good health and CMV-seronegative. The CDR3 reads CAWSIPEVMNTEAFF. For the CDR3, the DNA is TGTGCCTGGAGTATCCCCGAGGTCATGAACACTGAAGCTTTCTTT.